Following are 2 T cell receptor beta chains from one sample sequenced in a study of cytomegalovirus exposure and HLA in healthy donors. Both 60 Vbeta primers and 13 Jbeta primers went into the PCR. Using immunoSEQ multiplex PCR, the repertoire was profiled, and TCRdb retains in-frame clones only, with some absent. The table has roughly 180,000 clones, about 85% seen once. Sequenced input: PBMCs. Receptor source: a woman aged 50 to 65 in good health and CMV-seropositive.

The chain uses TRBV10-3 and TRBJ1-1; 10 bases are a match to TRBD1. Unmatched junction bases numbered 7, after V lost 5 bases and J lost 4 bases. The CDR3 runs 15 residues. The V gene's germline CDR1 is ENHRY and CDR2 SYGVKD. The DNA for the CDR3 is TGTGCCATCAGTTGGGGACAGGGGATTGCCACTGAAGCTTTCTTT. This sequence encodes CAISWGQGIATEAFF.

The chain has TRBV27 and TRBJ1-4, with TRBD1 matching over 7 bases. CDR1 is MNHEY, CDR2 SMNVEV, per germline (reference sequence). J lost 0 bases, V lost 6 bases, and 7 bases had no gene match. This CDR3 is built from 16 residues. CDR3 sequence reads: CASRPTGTATNEKLFF. The CDR3 bases are TGTGCCAGCAGGCCGACAGGGACTGCAACTAATGAAAAACTGTTTTTT.